The 25 T cell receptor beta chains below were found in one sample sequenced in a study of prognosis after radiotherapy for stage I lung cancer. Genomic DNA served as the source from which two-round multiplex PCR generated TCR beta CDR3 amplicons. First-round PCR, the initial amplification, used primers specific to each TRBV and TRBJ gene. One entry per CDR3 protein, called by TCRdb with MiXCR from the multiplex PCR reads. This table holds around 20,000 distinct CDR3 sequences, 43% found once. The starting material was PBMCs, obtained before or after stereotactic body radiation therapy (not recorded which). These receptors came from a donor over 45 with non-small cell lung cancer.

For this clonotype: A read error likely explains this, since a far larger clone differs by one base. V and J are TRBV7-9 and TRBJ2-3, with TRBD2 identical over 13 bases. CDR3 size: 16 residues. V trimming: 8 bases; J trimming: 3 bases; junction bases outside the gene matches: 8. Germline V lookup: CDR1 SEHNR, CDR2 FQNEAQ (reference sequence). The DNA of the CDR3 is TGTGCCAGCTGCAAACTAGCGGGGGGGAAAACAGATACGCAGTATTTT. Protein sequence: CASCKLAGGKTDTQYF.

By share of the sample, this clonotype is medium-sized. The CDR3 loop reads CASSLYSSGNFHEQYF. Here the CDR3 DNA reads TGTGCCAGCAGCTTATATTCTAGCGGGAACTTCCACGAGCAGTACTTC. The chain is built from TRBV11-2 and TRBJ2-7; 9 bases align to TRBD2. The length of the CDR3 is 16 residues. Germline CDR1 SGHAT, CDR2 FQNNGV. The junction had 10 bases not matched to a gene; V was cut back by 2 bases and J by 5 bases. Together with reference TRBV11-2 and TRBJ2-7, the CDR3 gives the full variable domain: EAGVAQSPRYKIIEKRQSVAFWCNPISGHATLYWYQQILGQGPKLLIQFQNNGVVDDSQLPKDRFSAERLKGVDSTLKIQPAKLEDSAVYLCASSLYSSGNFHEQYFGPGTRLTVT.

This clonotype was recorded many times. The V and J genes are TRBV20-1 and TRBJ1-1; D might be TRBD1 (5 bases). This CDR3 is built from 11 residues. The V and J ends lost 5 bases and 5 bases respectively, with 9 bases between them. Germline assignment: CDR1 DFQATT and CDR2 SNEGSKA (reference sequence). Here the CDR3 DNA reads TGCAGTGCTTCCCAGGGAACTGAAGCTTTCTTT. It specifies CSASQGTEAFF.

V gene TRBV6-2 or TRBV6-3 combines with J gene TRBJ1-3; unclear D gene. Per the germline V gene, CDR1 is MNHEY and CDR2 is SVGEGT. V gave up 5 bases and J gave up 6 bases, with 17 bases separating them. This CDR3 comprises 15 residues. In DNA form, the CDR3 reads TGTGCCAGCAGTCTCGTACATTTCAGTGTAAACACCATATATTTT. Translated: CASSLVHFSVNTIYF.

On this clonotype itself: One base separates it from a far larger clone, so it is likely a read error. This chain uses TRBV27 with TRBJ2-3; 9 bases agree with TRBD2. Per the germline V gene, CDR1 is MNHEY and CDR2 is SMNVEV (reference sequence). There are 15 residues in the CDR3. In nucleotides, the CDR3 is TGTGCCAGCAGTTCGGTGCGGGGGGGCCGAGATAGGCAGTATTTT. Its protein product is CASSSVRGGRDRQYF.

The chain employs TRBV20-1 and TRBJ2-3; D may be TRBD2 (7 bases). The CDR3 spans 17 residues. The V gene's germline CDR1 is DFQATT and CDR2 SNEGSKA (reference sequence). The CDR3 is CRAKSFGGLFGTDTQYF. For the CDR3, the DNA is TGCAGGGCAAAATCGTTCGGGGGGCTATTCGGAACAGATACGCAGTATTTT.

Many counts were recorded for this clonotype. The chain uses TRBV7-9 and TRBJ1-6; unclear D gene. The germline gives CDR1 SEHNR, CDR2 FQNEAQ (reference sequence). The CDR3 covers 13 residues. The V and J ends lost 2 bases and 10 bases respectively, with 9 bases between them. CDR3 loop: CASSLTGDSPLHF. For the CDR3, the DNA is TGTGCCAGCAGCTTAACCGGCGACTCACCCCTCCACTTT.

This clonotype was found many times. The rearrangement uses TRBV20-1 and TRBJ1-5; the match to TRBD1 covers 10 bases. CDR1 is DFQATT, CDR2 SNEGSKA, per germline (reference sequence). Unmatched junction bases numbered 10, after V lost 5 bases and J lost 6 bases. The CDR3 length is 15 residues. The CDR3 nucleotides read TGCAGTGCTCACAGCCGGACAGGGGGTGCTCAGCCCCAGCATTTT. Translated, it gives CSAHSRTGGAQPQHF.

The chain is built from TRBV7-3 and TRBJ2-7; D perhaps matches TRBD2 (7 bases). The CDR3 spans 14 residues. V gave up 5 bases and J gave up 7 bases, with 18 bases separating them. Looked up from germline, CDR1 is SGHTA and CDR2 is FQGTGA. This CDR3 is CASSHVHGGAEQYF. The CDR3 DNA follows: TGTGCCAGCAGCCATGTACATGGGGGGGCAGAGCAGTACTTC.

CDR3 protein: CASSSGRDRAGGYTF. For the CDR3, the DNA is TGCGCCAGCAGCTCGGGCCGGGACAGGGCAGGAGGCTACACCTTC. The genes are TRBV5-1 and TRBJ1-2; 9 positions match TRBD1. V lost 3 bases to trimming and J lost 8 bases; unmatched junction nucleotides: 11. The germline V gene encodes CDR1 SGHRS and CDR2 YFSETQ. This CDR3 region has 15 residues.

The V gene is TRBV28, the J gene TRBJ1-6, with 7 bases matching TRBD1. There are 16 residues in the CDR3. Trimming took 5 bases from V and 1 from J; bases not matched to a gene: 5. Germline CDR1 and CDR2: MDHEN and SYDVKM. The CDR3 nucleotides are TGTGCCAGCAGTCAGAGACAGGGTTCCTATAATTCACCCCTCCACTTT. Amino acids: CASSQRQGSYNSPLHF.

This clonotype was picked up many times. The chain uses TRBV29-1 and TRBJ1-1; D uncertain. Germline values: CDR1 SQVTM, CDR2 ANQGSEA. Trimming left V 1 base short and J 7 bases short, with 10 bases between. The CDR3 is 12 amino acids. CDR3 in DNA: TGCAGCGTTGAAGGCCAAGGCGGTGAAGCTTTCTTT. It is translated as CSVEGQGGEAFF.

On this clonotype: A much more abundant neighbour one base away suggests this may be a read error. J is TRBJ2-1 and V is TRBV6-5; D unresolved. Germline CDR1 reads MNHEY; CDR2 reads SVGAGI. The V gene lost 2 bases and the J gene lost 9 bases, with 17 bases spanning the gap. CDR3 length: 15 residues. CDR3 in amino acids: CASSYVSWSTSEQFF. As DNA, the CDR3 is TGTGCCAGCAGTTACGTTAGCTGGAGCACCAGTGAGCAGTTCTTC.

Comment on this clonotype: The junction departs from the called germline gene at one end, perhaps through a read error. V is TRBV2 and J is TRBJ1-2, with a weak D call TRBD1 (5 bases). The CDR3 length is 13 residues. Germline V lookup: CDR1 SNHLY, CDR2 FYNNEI. CDR3 in amino acids: CASRSQGSYGYAF. The CDR3 bases are TGTGCCAGTAGAAGTCAGGGTTCCTATGGCTACGCCTTC.

In its sample, this clonotype is medium-sized (0.01 to 0.1%). The rearrangement links TRBV6-5 to TRBJ2-1; 10 bases agree with TRBD2. V trimming: 2 bases; J trimming: 9 bases; junction bases outside the gene matches: 7. The CDR3 length is 15 residues. Looked up from germline, CDR1 is MNHEY and CDR2 is SVGAGI. The CDR3 loop reads CASSYGSGGAGEQFF. CDR3 nucleotides: TGTGCCAGCAGTTACGGGAGCGGGGGGGCGGGTGAGCAGTTCTTC.

Remarks on this clonotype: This likely came from a read error, as a far larger clone is one base away. This chain links TRBV6-8 with TRBJ2-1; 9 positions match TRBD2. Germline V gene lookup returns CDR1 MNHGY and CDR2 SAAAGT. J was trimmed by 7 bases and V by 6 bases; bases with no gene match: 16. There are 17 residues in the CDR3. The CDR3 nucleotides are TGTGCCAGCAGACTAAACCTAGCGGGAACCCCGGTGAATGAGCAGTTCTTC. Its protein is CASRLNLAGTPVNEQFF.

This chain connects TRBV2 to TRBJ1-5; D gene ambiguous. V shed 4 bases and J shed 1 base, with 14 bases lying between them. Germline CDR1 reads SNHLY; CDR2 reads FYNNEI. This CDR3 contains 16 residues. CDR3 in DNA: TGTGCCAGCAGTGGAGTCGGTTTCGGGAGCAATCAGCCCCAGCATTTT. Protein: CASSGVGFGSNQPQHF.

This clonotype was seen ten or more times. The chain has TRBV10-3 and TRBJ1-5; the D gene is possibly TRBD1 (6 bases). This CDR3 contains 13 residues. V was trimmed by 6 bases and J by 3 bases, leaving 9 bases between them. CDR1 ENHRY and CDR2 SYGVKD come from the germline V gene. The CDR3 DNA sequence: TGTGCCATCAGGGACAGTCTCAATCAGCCCCAGCATTTT. This translates into CAIRDSLNQPQHF.

This clonotype was counted ten times or more. J is TRBJ1-4 and V is TRBV30, with 7 bases aligning to TRBD1. The germline CDR1 and CDR2 sequences are GTSNPN and SVGIG (reference sequence). Trimming at V came to 5 bases and at J to 7 bases, leaving 10 bases not matched to a gene. This CDR3 spans 14 amino acids. CDR3 in amino acids: CAWSPGGRGEKLFF. CDR3 DNA sequence: TGTGCCTGGTCCCCAGGGGGTCGGGGTGAAAAACTGTTTTTT.

Comments on this clonotype: This likely traces to a read error, being one base from a far larger clone. CDR3 region: CASSRSGIYEHYF. In DNA, the CDR3 is TGTGCCAGCAGTAGATCAGGGATCTACGAGCATTACTTC. The gene calls are TRBV6-8 and TRBJ2-7; possibly TRBD1 for D (5 bases). This CDR3 is 13 amino acids long. Germline values: CDR1 MNHGY, CDR2 SAAAGT.

The chain uses TRBV6-1 and TRBJ2-1, with TRBD2 as a possible D gene (6 bases). CDR1 is MNHNS, CDR2 SASEGT, per germline. This CDR3 spans 15 amino acids. The V end lost 6 bases, the J end lost 8 bases, and 20 bases lay between the germline ends. The CDR3 loop is CASRPRDRETDEQFF. CDR3 nucleotides: TGTGCCAGCAGACCCCGGGATCGGGAGACGGATGAGCAGTTCTTC.

This clonotype was detected ten times or more. The chain links TRBV5-1 to TRBJ1-6, with D uncertain. The CDR3 loop spans 15 amino acids. Germline V gene sequence: CDR1 SGHRS, CDR2 YFSETQ. Between the trimmed V and J ends, which lost 2 bases and 7 bases, there was a span of 13 bases. CDR3 in DNA: TGCGCCAGCAGCTTTTTAGAGGCCGGGAATTCACCCCTCCACTTT. Its translation is CASSFLEAGNSPLHF.

The table lists this clonotype with many counts. The chain carries TRBV7-2 and TRBJ2-1, with 9 bases identical to TRBD1. Germline V gene sequence: CDR1 SGHTA, CDR2 FQGNSA. CDR3 length equals 14 residues. The ends lost 4 bases at V and 4 bases at J; junction bases unmatched: 2. The CDR3 DNA reads TGTGCCAGCAGCTCGGGACAGGGTTACAATGAGCAGTTCTTC. Translating it yields CASSSGQGYNEQFF.

Ten or more counts support this clonotype. The V gene is TRBV9, the J gene TRBJ2-7; 9 bases agree with TRBD2. V shed 0 bases and J 0 bases; nucleotides not matched to a gene: 1. Per the germline V gene, CDR1 is SGDLS and CDR2 is YYNGEE. CDR3 length: 15 residues. The CDR3 region has the DNA TGTGCCAGCAGCGTAGGACTAGCGGACTCCTACGAGCAGTACTTC. It encodes CASSVGLADSYEQYF.

This clonotype was found many times. The chain has TRBV10-3 and TRBJ2-7; 15 bases are shared with TRBD2. Germline CDR1 ENHRY, CDR2 SYGVKD. The CDR3 covers 17 residues. Unmatched junction bases numbered 14, after V lost 10 bases and J lost 4 bases. CDR3 sequence: CATTPGLAGGLGYEQYF. The CDR3 DNA reads as TGTGCCACGACTCCGGGACTAGCGGGGGGTCTGGGTTACGAGCAGTACTTC.